This T cell receptor beta chain is drawn from a study of OX40 agonist ivuxolimab in advanced cancers. General study findings and limits: The 0.1-3.0 mg/kg partial responders had among the lowest clonal expansion. Researchers did not determine the expanded peripheral T cells' antigen specificity.

Any history of autoimmune disease or systemic immunosuppression disqualified patients. With regard to this clone: No antigen is known for it.

Only in-frame clones appear in the TCRdb table, and some are missing; sequencing was by immunoSEQ multiplex PCR. The sample holds roughly 75,000 clones, roughly 89% seen once. Sequencing used CD4+ or CD8+ T cells sorted from blood, obtained in a trial of the OX40 agonist ivuxolimab. The source is an adult with an advanced solid tumor such as melanoma, head and neck, liver or kidney cancer.

The CDR3 region has the DNA TGCGCCAGCAGCCAAGAAGAGGGCTGGTATACGCAGTATTTT. Amino acids: CASSQEEGWYTQYF. This chain uses TRBV4-1 with TRBJ2-3; D might be TRBD2 (5 bases). Germline assignment: CDR1 MGHRA and CDR2 YSYEKL. The CDR3 spans 14 residues. V was pared by 0 bases and J by 7 bases, with 11 bases between.